Listed below are T cell receptor beta chains from one sample, sequenced in a study of cytomegalovirus exposure and HLA in healthy donors. TCRdb's copy holds only in-frame clones and misses some; the assay was immunoSEQ multiplex PCR. Its table lists tens of thousands of clones. Sequencing input: PBMCs. Receptor source: a man aged 25-40 years in good health and CMV-seronegative. CDR3s include the opening cysteine and the closing phenylalanine or tryptophan. Each record gives: D gene, J gene, V gene, CDR3 protein, CDR3 DNA. The D gene is left open where the match is weak.

TRBD1,TRBJ2-2,TRBV4-2,CASSQDRNRGNTGELFF,TGTGCCAGCAGCCAAGATAGGAACAGGGGGAACACCGGGGAGCTGTTTTTT
NA,TRBJ2-2,TRBV14,CASSQVIRSGELFF,TGTGCCAGCAGCCAAGTAATTCGGTCCGGGGAGCTGTTTTTT
TRBD1,TRBJ1-1,TRBV7-2,CASSSSTGDTEAFF,TGTGCCAGCAGCTCCTCGACAGGGGACACTGAAGCTTTCTTT
TRBD1,TRBJ1-3,TRBV30,CAWSETGAGNTIYF,TGTGCCTGGAGTGAGACAGGGGCTGGAAACACCATATATTTT
NA,TRBJ1-6,TRBV7-8,CASSLVSQGFSPLHF,TGTGCCAGCAGCTTAGTAAGCCAGGGGTTTTCACCCCTCCACTTT
TRBD1,TRBJ1-1,TRBV5-1,CASRNTGQGANTEAFF,TGCGCCAGCAGGAATACGGGACAGGGGGCGAACACTGAAGCTTTCTTT
NA,TRBJ2-7,TRBV20-1,CSARTAYEQYF,TGCAGTGCTAGGACAGCCTACGAGCAGTACTTC
NA,TRBJ2-7,TRBV14,CASSQGRSVYEQYF,TGTGCCAGCAGCCAAGGCAGAAGTGTCTACGAGCAGTACTTC
NA,TRBJ1-2,TRBV7-2,CASSLGDGYTF,TGTGCCAGCAGCTTAGGAGATGGCTACACCTTC
NA,TRBJ1-5,TRBV19,CASSIPGNNQPQHF,TGTGCCAGTAGTATTCCAGGGAACAATCAGCCCCAGCATTTT
TRBD2,TRBJ2-7,TRBV29-1,CSAGLSGTSYEQYF,TGCAGCGCTGGCCTTTCAGGGACTAGCTACGAGCAGTACTTC
TRBD2,TRBJ2-3,TRBV11-2,CASSFTGGSTDTQYF,TGTGCCAGCAGCTTCACGGGGGGAAGCACAGATACGCAGTATTTT
NA,TRBJ1-2,TRBV7-8,CASSVGVGYTF,TGTGCCAGCAGCGTCGGTGTTGGCTACACCTTC
TRBD2,TRBJ2-3,TRBV6-4,CASSELAGETDTQYF,TGTGCCAGCAGTGAACTAGCGGGGGAAACAGATACGCAGTATTTT
NA,TRBJ1-2,TRBV7-9,CASSSSLSRGRVYGYTF,TGTGCCAGCAGCTCTAGCCTCAGCAGGGGAAGGGTCTATGGCTACACCTTC
TRBD2,TRBJ2-7,TRBV13,CASSGEAGKSYEQYF,TGTGCCAGCAGCGGGGAAGCGGGGAAATCCTACGAGCAGTACTTC
TRBD2,TRBJ2-3,TRBV19,CASSKGLAGFSTDTQYF,TGTGCCAGTAGTAAAGGGCTAGCGGGCTTTAGCACAGATACGCAGTATTTT
NA,TRBJ1-5,TRBV6-1,CASVTTAGNQPQHF,TGTGCCAGCGTAACCACGGCCGGGAATCAGCCCCAGCATTTT
TRBD1,TRBJ2-3,TRBV7-2,CASTTPDRTYTDTQYF,TGTGCCAGCACCACACCGGACAGGACTTACACAGATACGCAGTATTTT
TRBD1,TRBJ1-4,TRBV7-9,CASSQGTGTNEKLFF,TGTGCCAGCAGCCAAGGGACAGGGACTAATGAAAAACTGTTTTTT
TRBD1,TRBJ1-4,TRBV7-9,CASSWYRGNEKLFF,TGTGCCAGCAGCTGGTACAGGGGGAATGAAAAACTGTTTTTT
NA,TRBJ2-1,TRBV29-1,CSALISRRVSYNEQFF,TGCAGCGCCTTGATCAGTAGGAGGGTCTCCTACAATGAGCAGTTCTTC
TRBD1,TRBJ2-2,TRBV10-3,CAINANRGSGELFF,TGTGCCATCAATGCGAACAGGGGTTCCGGGGAGCTGTTTTTT
NA,TRBJ1-1,TRBV11-2,CASSLVFGSTEAFF,TGTGCCAGCAGCTTAGTTTTCGGGAGCACTGAAGCTTTCTTT
TRBD2,TRBJ2-7,TRBV5-1,CASSPGASGGRYVYEQYF,TGCGCCAGCAGCCCCGGGGCTAGCGGGGGCCGTTATGTCTACGAGCAGTACTTC
TRBD1,TRBJ2-7,TRBV4-1,CASSDRQGMNEQYF,TGCGCCAGCAGCGATCGACAGGGGATGAACGAGCAGTACTTC